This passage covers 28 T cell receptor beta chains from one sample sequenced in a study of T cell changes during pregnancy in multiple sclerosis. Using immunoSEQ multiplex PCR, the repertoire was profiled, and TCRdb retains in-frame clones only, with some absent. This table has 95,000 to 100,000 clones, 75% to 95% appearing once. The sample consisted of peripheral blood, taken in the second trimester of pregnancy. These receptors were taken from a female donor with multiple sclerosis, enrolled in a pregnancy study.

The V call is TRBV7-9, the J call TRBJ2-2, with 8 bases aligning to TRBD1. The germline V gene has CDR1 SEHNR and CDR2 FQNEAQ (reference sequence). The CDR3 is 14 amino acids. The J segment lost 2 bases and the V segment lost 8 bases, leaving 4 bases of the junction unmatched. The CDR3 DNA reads TGTGCCAGCGGGACAGGACGTAACACCGGGGAGCTGTTTTTT. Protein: CASGTGRNTGELFF. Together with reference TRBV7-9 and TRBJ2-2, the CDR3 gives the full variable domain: DTGVSQNPRHKITKRGQNVTFRCDPISEHNRLYWYRQTLGQGPEFLTYFQNEAQLEKSRLLSDRFSAERPKGSFSTLEIQRTEQGDSAMYLCASGTGRNTGELFFGEGSRLTVL.

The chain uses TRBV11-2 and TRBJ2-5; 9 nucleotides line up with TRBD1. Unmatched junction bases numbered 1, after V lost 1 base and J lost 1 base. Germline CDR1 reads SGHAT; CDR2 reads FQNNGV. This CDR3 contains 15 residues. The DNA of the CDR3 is TGTGCCAGCAGCTTAGGGGACAGGGCCCAAGAGACCCAGTACTTC. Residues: CASSLGDRAQETQYF. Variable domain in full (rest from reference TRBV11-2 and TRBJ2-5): EAGVAQSPRYKIIEKRQSVAFWCNPISGHATLYWYQQILGQGPKLLIQFQNNGVVDDSQLPKDRFSAERLKGVDSTLKIQPAKLEDSAVYLCASSLGDRAQETQYFGPGTRLLVL.

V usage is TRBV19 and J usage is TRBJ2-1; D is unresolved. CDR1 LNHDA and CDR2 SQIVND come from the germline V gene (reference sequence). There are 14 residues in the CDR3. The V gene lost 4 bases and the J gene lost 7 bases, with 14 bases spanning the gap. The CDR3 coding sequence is TGTGCCAGTAGTAGTCTAGTGAACCGAAATGAGCAGTTCTTC. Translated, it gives CASSSLVNRNEQFF. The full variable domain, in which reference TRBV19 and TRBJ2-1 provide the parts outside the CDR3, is DGGITQSPKYLFRKEGQNVTLSCEQNLNHDAMYWYRQDPGQGLRLIYYSQIVNDFQKGDIAEGYSVSREKKESFPLTVTSAQKNPTAFYLCASSSLVNRNEQFFGPGTRLTVL.

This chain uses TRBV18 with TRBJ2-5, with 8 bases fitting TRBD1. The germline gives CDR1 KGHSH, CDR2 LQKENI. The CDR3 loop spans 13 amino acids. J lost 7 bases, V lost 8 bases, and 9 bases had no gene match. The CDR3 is CASKTTGAGTQYF. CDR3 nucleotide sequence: TGTGCCAGCAAAACGACAGGGGCTGGGACCCAGTACTTC.

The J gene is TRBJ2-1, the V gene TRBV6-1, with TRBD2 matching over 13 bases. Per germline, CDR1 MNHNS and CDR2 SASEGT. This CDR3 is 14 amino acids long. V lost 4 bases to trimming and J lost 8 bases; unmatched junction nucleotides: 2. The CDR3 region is CASSGLAGGYEQFF. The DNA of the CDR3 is TGTGCCAGCAGTGGACTAGCGGGAGGATATGAGCAGTTCTTC.

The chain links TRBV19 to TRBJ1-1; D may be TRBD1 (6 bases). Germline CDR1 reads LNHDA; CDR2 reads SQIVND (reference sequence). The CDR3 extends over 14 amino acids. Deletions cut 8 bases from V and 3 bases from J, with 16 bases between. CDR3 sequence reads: CASGGERRDTEAFF. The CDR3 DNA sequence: TGTGCCAGTGGGGGCGAACGGCGGGACACTGAAGCTTTCTTT.

CDR3 residues: CASNPGGRNEQYF. CDR3 DNA: TGTGCCAGCAACCCGGGGGGCCGCAACGAGCAGTACTTC. The chain couples TRBV6-5 to TRBJ2-7; a possible D gene is TRBD2 (7 bases). From germline, CDR1 is MNHEY and CDR2 SVGAGI. Trimming removed 7 bases at V and 5 bases at J, with 15 bases between. The CDR3 covers 13 residues.

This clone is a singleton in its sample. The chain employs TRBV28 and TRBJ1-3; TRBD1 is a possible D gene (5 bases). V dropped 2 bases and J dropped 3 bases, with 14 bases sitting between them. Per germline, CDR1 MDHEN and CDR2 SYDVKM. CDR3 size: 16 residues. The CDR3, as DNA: TGTGCCAGCAGTTTAGGGACTCCCTTTTTTGGAAACACCATATATTTT. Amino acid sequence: CASSLGTPFFGNTIYF.

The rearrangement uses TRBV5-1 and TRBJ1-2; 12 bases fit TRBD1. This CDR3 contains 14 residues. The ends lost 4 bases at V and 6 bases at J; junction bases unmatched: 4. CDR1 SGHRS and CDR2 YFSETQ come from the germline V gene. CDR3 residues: CASSGTGGANGYTF. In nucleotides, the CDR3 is TGCGCCAGCAGCGGGACAGGGGGCGCAAATGGCTACACCTTC.

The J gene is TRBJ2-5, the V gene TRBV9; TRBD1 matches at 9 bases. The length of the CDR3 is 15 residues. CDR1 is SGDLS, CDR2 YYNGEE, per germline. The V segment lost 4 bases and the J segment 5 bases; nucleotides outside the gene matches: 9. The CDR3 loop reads CASSSRDRVRETQYF. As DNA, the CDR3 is TGTGCCAGCAGCAGTCGGGACAGGGTGAGGGAGACCCAGTACTTC.

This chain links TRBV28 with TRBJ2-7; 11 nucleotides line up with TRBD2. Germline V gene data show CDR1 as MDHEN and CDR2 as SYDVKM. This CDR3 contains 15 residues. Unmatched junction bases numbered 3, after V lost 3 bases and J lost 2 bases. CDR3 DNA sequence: TGTGCCAGCAGTTTTAGACTAGCGGGACCCTACGAGCAGTACTTC. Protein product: CASSFRLAGPYEQYF.

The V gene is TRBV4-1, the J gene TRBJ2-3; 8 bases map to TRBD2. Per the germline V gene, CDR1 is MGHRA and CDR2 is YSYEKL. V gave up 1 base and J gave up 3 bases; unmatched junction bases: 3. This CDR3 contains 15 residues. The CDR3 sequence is CASSQAGGRTDTQYF. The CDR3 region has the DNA TGCGCCAGCAGCCAAGCGGGAGGGAGGACAGATACGCAGTATTTT.

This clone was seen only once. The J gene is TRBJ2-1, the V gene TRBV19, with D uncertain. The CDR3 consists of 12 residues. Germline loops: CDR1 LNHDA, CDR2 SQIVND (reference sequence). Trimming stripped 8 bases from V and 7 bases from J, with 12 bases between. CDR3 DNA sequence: TGTGCCAGTTCCCACCGGGTGAATGAGCAGTTCTTC. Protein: CASSHRVNEQFF.

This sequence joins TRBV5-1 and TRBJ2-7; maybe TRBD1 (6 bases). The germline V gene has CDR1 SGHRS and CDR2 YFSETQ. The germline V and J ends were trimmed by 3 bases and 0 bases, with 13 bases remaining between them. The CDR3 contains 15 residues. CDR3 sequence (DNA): TGCGCCAGCAGCTCGGTTCAGGGGTCCTCCTACGAGCAGTACTTC. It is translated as CASSSVQGSSYEQYF.

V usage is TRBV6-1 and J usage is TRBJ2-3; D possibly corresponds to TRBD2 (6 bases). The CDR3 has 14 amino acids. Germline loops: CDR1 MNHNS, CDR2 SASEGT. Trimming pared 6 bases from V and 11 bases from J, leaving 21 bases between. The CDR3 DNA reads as TGTGCCAGCAGCGGGACTTTAAGTAACCGGGGGCAGTATTTT. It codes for CASSGTLSNRGQYF.

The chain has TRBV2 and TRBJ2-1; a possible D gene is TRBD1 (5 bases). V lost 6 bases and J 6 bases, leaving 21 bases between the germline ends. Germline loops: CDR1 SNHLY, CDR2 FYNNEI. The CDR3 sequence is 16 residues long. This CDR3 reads CASSPDWGSSPNEQFF. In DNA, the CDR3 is TGTGCCAGCAGCCCTGATTGGGGCAGCAGTCCCAATGAGCAGTTCTTC. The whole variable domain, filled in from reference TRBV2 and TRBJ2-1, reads EPEVTQTPSHQVTQMGQEVILRCVPISNHLYFYWYRQILGQKVEFLVSFYNNEISEKSEIFDDQFSVERPDGSNFTLKIRSTKLEDSAMYFCASSPDWGSSPNEQFFGPGTRLTVL.

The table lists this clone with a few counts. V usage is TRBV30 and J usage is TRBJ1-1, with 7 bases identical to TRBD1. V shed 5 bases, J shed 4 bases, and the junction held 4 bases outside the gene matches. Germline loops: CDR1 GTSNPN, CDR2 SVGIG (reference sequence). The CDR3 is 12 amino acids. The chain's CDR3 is CAWRQGSTEAFF. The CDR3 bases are TGTGCCTGGCGACAGGGAAGCACTGAAGCTTTCTTT.

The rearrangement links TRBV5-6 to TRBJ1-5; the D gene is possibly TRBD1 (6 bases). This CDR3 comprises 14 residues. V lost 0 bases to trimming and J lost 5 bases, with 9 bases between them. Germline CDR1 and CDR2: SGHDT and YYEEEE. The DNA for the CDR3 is TGTGCCAGCAGCTTGGCGGACAGAGATCAGCCCCAGCATTTT. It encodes CASSLADRDQPQHF.

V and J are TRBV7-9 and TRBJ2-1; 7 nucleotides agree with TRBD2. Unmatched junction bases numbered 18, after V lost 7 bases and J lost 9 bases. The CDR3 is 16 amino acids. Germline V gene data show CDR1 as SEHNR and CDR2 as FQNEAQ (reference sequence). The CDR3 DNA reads TGTGCCAGCACCCCCCGAATCGGACTAGGACTAAGTGAGCAGTTCTTC. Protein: CASTPRIGLGLSEQFF.

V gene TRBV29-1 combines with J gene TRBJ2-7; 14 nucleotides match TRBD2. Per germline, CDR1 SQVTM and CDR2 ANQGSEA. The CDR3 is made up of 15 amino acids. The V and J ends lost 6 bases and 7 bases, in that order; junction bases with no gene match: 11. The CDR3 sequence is CSVRGTSGRFVEQYF. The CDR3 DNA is TGCAGCGTGAGAGGGACTAGCGGGAGATTTGTGGAGCAGTACTTC.

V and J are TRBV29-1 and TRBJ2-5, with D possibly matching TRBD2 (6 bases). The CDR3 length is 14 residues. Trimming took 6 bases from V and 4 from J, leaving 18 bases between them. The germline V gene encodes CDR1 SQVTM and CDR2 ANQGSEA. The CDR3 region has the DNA TGCAGCGTGTGGGGGGAAAGGCGGGTAGAGACCCAGTACTTC. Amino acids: CSVWGERRVETQYF.

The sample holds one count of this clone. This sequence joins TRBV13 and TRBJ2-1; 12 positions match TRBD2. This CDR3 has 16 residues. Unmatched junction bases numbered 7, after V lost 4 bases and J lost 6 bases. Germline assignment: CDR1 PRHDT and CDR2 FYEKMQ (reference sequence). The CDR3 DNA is TGTGCCAGCAGCTCTATATCTAGCGGGAGGGCCAATGAGCAGTTCTTC. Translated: CASSSISSGRANEQFF.

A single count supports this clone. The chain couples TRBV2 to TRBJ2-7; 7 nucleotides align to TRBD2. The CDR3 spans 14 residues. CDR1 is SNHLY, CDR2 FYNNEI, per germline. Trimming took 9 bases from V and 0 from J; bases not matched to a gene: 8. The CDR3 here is CASRSGRISYEQYF. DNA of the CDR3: TGTGCCAGTCGTAGCGGGCGGATCTCCTACGAGCAGTACTTC.

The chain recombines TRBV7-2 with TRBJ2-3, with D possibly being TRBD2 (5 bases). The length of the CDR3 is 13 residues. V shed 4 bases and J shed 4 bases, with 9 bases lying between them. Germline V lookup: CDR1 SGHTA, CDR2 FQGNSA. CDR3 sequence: CASSYGIADTQYF. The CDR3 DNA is TGTGCCAGCAGCTACGGGATCGCAGATACGCAGTATTTT.

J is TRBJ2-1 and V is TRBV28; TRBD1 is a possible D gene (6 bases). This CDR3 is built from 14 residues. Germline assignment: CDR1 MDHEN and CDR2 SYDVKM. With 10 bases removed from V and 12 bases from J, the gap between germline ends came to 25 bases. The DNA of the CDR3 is TGTGCCACTCACGCCCTGAAAGGGGGTTGGGGGCAGTTCTTC. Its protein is CATHALKGGWGQFF. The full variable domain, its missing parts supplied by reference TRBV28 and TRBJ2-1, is DVKVTQSSRYLVKRTGEKVFLECVQDMDHENMFWYRQDPGLGLRLIYFSYDVKMKEKGDIPEGYSVSREKKERFSLILESASTNQTSMYLCATHALKGGWGQFFGPGTRLTVL.

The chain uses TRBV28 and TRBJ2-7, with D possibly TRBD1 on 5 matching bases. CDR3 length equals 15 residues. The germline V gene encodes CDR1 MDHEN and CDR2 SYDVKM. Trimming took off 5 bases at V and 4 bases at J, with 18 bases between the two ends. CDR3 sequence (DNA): TGTGCCAGCAGTCTAATTATGACCCAGGGTTACGAGCAGTACTTC. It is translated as CASSLIMTQGYEQYF.

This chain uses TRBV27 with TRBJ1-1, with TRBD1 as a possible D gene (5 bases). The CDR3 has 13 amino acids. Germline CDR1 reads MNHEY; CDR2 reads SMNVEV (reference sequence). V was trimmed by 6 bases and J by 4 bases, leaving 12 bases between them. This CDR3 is CASSYGAGTEAFF. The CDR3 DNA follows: TGTGCCAGCAGCTATGGGGCCGGCACTGAAGCTTTCTTT.

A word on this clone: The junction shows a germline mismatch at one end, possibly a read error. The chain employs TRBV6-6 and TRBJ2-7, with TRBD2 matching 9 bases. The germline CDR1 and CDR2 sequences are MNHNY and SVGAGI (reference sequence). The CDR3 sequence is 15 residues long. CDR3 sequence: CASSTLSGSSSEQYF. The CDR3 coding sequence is TGTGCCAGCAGTACCCTTAGCGGGAGCTCCTCCGAGCAGTACTTC.